This passage covers 18 T cell receptor beta chains from one sample sequenced in a study of blood T cell repertoires in COVID-19. TCRdb's table, derived via immunoSEQ multiplex PCR, lists solely in-frame clones and lacks some. This table holds roughly 150,000 clones, approximately 84% found once. The specimen sequenced was peripheral blood. Receptor source: a woman older than 75 with acute or convalescent COVID-19.

This chain joins TRBV10-1 and TRBJ1-5; 7 bases agree with TRBD1. Germline CDR1 and CDR2: WNHNN and SYGVQD (reference sequence). The ends lost 6 bases at V and 0 bases at J; junction bases unmatched: 5. This CDR3 contains 15 residues. The CDR3 bases are TGCGCCAGCAGAGGGGACAGATATAGCAATCAGCCCCAGCATTTT. Encoded protein: CASRGDRYSNQPQHF.

The rearrangement uses TRBV5-4 and TRBJ2-3; 11 bases are a match to TRBD2. The J segment lost 8 bases and the V segment lost 0 bases, leaving 11 bases of the junction unmatched. The V gene's germline CDR1 is SGHNT and CDR2 YYREEE (reference sequence). This CDR3 is 17 amino acids long. CDR3: CASSLETGTSGTFTQYF. The CDR3 nucleotides read TGTGCCAGCAGCTTGGAAACCGGGACTAGCGGCACTTTTACGCAGTATTTT. Based on the CDR3 plus reference TRBV5-4 and TRBJ2-3, the full variable domain is ETGVTQSPTHLIKTRGQQVTLRCSSQSGHNTVSWYQQALGQGPQFIFQYYREEENGRGNFPPRFSGLQFPNYSSELNVNALELDDSALYLCASSLETGTSGTFTQYFGPGTRLTVL.

The chain is built from TRBV29-1 and TRBJ2-5, with D tentatively TRBD1 (6 bases). This CDR3 has 12 residues. Germline CDR1 SQVTM, CDR2 ANQGSEA. The V gene lost 4 bases and the J gene lost 4 bases, with 10 bases spanning the gap. The CDR3 nucleotides read TGCAGCGTTGGACGGGACACAGAGACCCAGTACTTC. Translating gives CSVGRDTETQYF.

The chain is built from TRBV5-1 and TRBJ2-7, with 10 bases aligning to TRBD2. The CDR3 loop spans 15 amino acids. The trim removed 4 bases at V and 0 bases at J, leaving 4 bases unmatched. CDR1 and CDR2 from the germline V gene are SGHRS and YFSETQ. CDR3 sequence: CASSIQRGGSYEQYF. CDR3 bases: TGCGCCAGCAGCATCCAGCGGGGGGGCTCCTACGAGCAGTACTTC. Supplemented by reference TRBV5-1 and TRBJ2-7, the full variable domain reads KAGVTQTPRYLIKTRGQQVTLSCSPISGHRSVSWYQQTPGQGLQFLFEYFSETQRNKGNFPGRFSGRQFSNSRSEMNVSTLELGDSALYLCASSIQRGGSYEQYFGPGTRLTVT.

The table lists this clone with a count of one. The chain links TRBV28 to TRBJ1-5, with 8 nucleotides matching TRBD1. The CDR3 is 16 residues long. Trimming removed 5 bases from V and 3 bases from J; junction bases left unmatched: 9. CDR1 is MDHEN, CDR2 SYDVKM, per germline. The CDR3 DNA sequence: TGTGCCAGCAGTCGTTACCCGACAGGGGACAATCAGCCCCAGCATTTT. Translated, it gives CASSRYPTGDNQPQHF. Complete variable domain (other parts from reference TRBV28 and TRBJ1-5): DVKVTQSSRYLVKRTGEKVFLECVQDMDHENMFWYRQDPGLGLRLIYFSYDVKMKEKGDIPEGYSVSREKKERFSLILESASTNQTSMYLCASSRYPTGDNQPQHFGDGTRLSIL.

This clone has just one count. The chain couples TRBV2 to TRBJ1-3, with 7 bases identical to TRBD1. V lost 8 bases to trimming and J lost 0 bases; unmatched junction nucleotides: 7. The germline V gene has CDR1 SNHLY and CDR2 FYNNEI. This CDR3 contains 15 residues. In DNA, the CDR3 is TGTGCCAGCCGGGGACAGCCCACCTCTGGAAACACCATATATTTT. Its protein product is CASRGQPTSGNTIYF.

This clone was counted a few times. The chain uses TRBV6-6 and TRBJ2-1; 12 bases agree with TRBD2. Germline V gene lookup returns CDR1 MNHNY and CDR2 SVGAGI (reference sequence). The V gene end was trimmed by 5 bases and the J gene end by 10 bases; junction bases not matched to a gene: 12. The CDR3 consists of 16 residues. This CDR3 is CASSPASSGRAYEQFF. CDR3 nucleotides: TGTGCCAGCAGTCCAGCGTCTAGCGGGAGGGCCTACGAGCAGTTCTTC.

Concerning this clone: The same CDR3 is also encoded by other DNA sequences in this sample. The chain links TRBV19 to TRBJ1-2; possible D gene TRBD1, 6 bases. V was pared by 5 bases and J by 4 bases, with 11 bases between. This CDR3 has 13 amino acids. Germline CDR1 and CDR2: LNHDA and SQIVND (reference sequence). The CDR3 here is CASSVTGSYGYTF. For the CDR3, the DNA is TGTGCCAGTAGTGTTACAGGGTCCTATGGCTACACCTTC.

For the CDR3, the DNA is TGTGCCAGTAGTAGATTTCTTAGGGGGCACGGAAGCTCCTACAATGAGCAGTTCTTC. Its translation is CASSRFLRGHGSSYNEQFF. This chain links TRBV19 with TRBJ2-1, with 7 nucleotides matching TRBD1. The V gene's germline CDR1 is LNHDA and CDR2 SQIVND (reference sequence). Unmatched junction bases numbered 15, after V lost 4 bases and J lost 0 bases. The CDR3 is 19 amino acids. The variable domain in full, completed from reference TRBV19 and TRBJ2-1, reads DGGITQSPKYLFRKEGQNVTLSCEQNLNHDAMYWYRQDPGQGLRLIYYSQIVNDFQKGDIAEGYSVSREKKESFPLTVTSAQKNPTAFYLCASSRFLRGHGSSYNEQFFGPGTRLTVL.

The V and J genes are TRBV11-2 and TRBJ1-3; 7 bases are shared with TRBD1. The germline gives CDR1 SGHAT, CDR2 FQNNGV. The junction had 1 base not matched to a gene; V was cut back by 4 bases and J by 4 bases. This CDR3 region has 13 residues. CDR3 in amino acids: CASSSGQGNTIYF. For the CDR3, the DNA is TGTGCCAGCAGCTCGGGACAGGGAAACACCATATATTTT.

CDR3 sequence: CATSRDLGESEAFF. The CDR3, as DNA: TGTGCCACCAGCAGAGATTTAGGGGAATCTGAAGCTTTCTTT. V and J are TRBV15 and TRBJ1-1, with D maybe TRBD1 (5 bases). The CDR3 spans 14 residues. V dropped 0 bases and J dropped 6 bases, with 11 bases sitting between them. CDR1 and CDR2 (germline): LNHNV, YYDKDF (reference sequence).

The sample holds one count of this clone. The V and J genes are TRBV28 and TRBJ2-3, with 7 bases matching TRBD2. The V gene's germline CDR1 is MDHEN and CDR2 SYDVKM. J gave up 4 bases and V 5 bases, and 6 bases lay outside the gene matches. CDR3 size: 14 residues. CDR3 protein: CASSLGRASDTQYF. The CDR3 DNA reads TGTGCCAGCAGTCTAGGGAGGGCATCAGATACGCAGTATTTT.

This rearrangement joins TRBV2 to TRBJ1-1, with D perhaps matching TRBD1 (5 bases). Trimming left V 4 bases short and J 2 bases short, with 17 bases between. The CDR3 is made up of 16 amino acids. Germline CDR1 and CDR2: SNHLY and FYNNEI. The CDR3 loop is CASSGGKGRGNTEAFF. In DNA, the CDR3 is TGTGCCAGCAGTGGAGGAAAGGGGAGGGGAAACACTGAAGCTTTCTTT.

The rearrangement uses TRBV18 and TRBJ2-1, with TRBD1 identical over 8 bases. V shed 2 bases and J 7 bases; nucleotides not matched to a gene: 4. CDR3 size: 14 residues. Germline V CDR1 and CDR2: KGHSH, LQKENI. DNA of the CDR3: TGTGCCAGCTCACCAAATGGACAGGGTAATGAGCAGTTCTTC. Residues: CASSPNGQGNEQFF.

The rearrangement uses TRBV18 and TRBJ1-2; 9 bases match TRBD1. Germline V CDR1 and CDR2: KGHSH, LQKENI. V gave up 5 bases and J gave up 3 bases; unmatched junction bases: 10. The CDR3 has 16 amino acids. CDR3: CASSSIGTGKDYGYTF. The CDR3 coding sequence is TGTGCCAGCTCATCCATCGGGACAGGGAAGGACTATGGCTACACCTTC.

The V and J genes are TRBV5-1 and TRBJ1-1; 9 nucleotides agree with TRBD1. The CDR3 totals 16 residues. CDR1 and CDR2 from the germline V gene are SGHRS and YFSETQ. J was trimmed by 0 bases and V by 3 bases; bases with no gene match: 6. CDR3 amino acids: CASSSGTGTMNTEAFF. The CDR3 coding sequence is TGCGCCAGCAGCTCCGGGACAGGGACTATGAACACTGAAGCTTTCTTT.

In nucleotides, the CDR3 is TGTGCCAGCAGTGAAGTCCAGGGAGGCGAGCAGTACTTC. Residues: CASSEVQGGEQYF. V gene TRBV2 combines with J gene TRBJ2-7; D is possibly TRBD2 (6 bases). This CDR3 has 13 amino acids. Germline V gene lookup returns CDR1 SNHLY and CDR2 FYNNEI. V dropped 1 base and J dropped 6 bases, with 10 bases sitting between them.

The count of this clone is one. The CDR3 here is CASSTGLAGRDTGELFF. The CDR3 nucleotides read TGCGCCAGCAGCACGGGACTAGCGGGAAGGGACACCGGGGAGCTGTTTTTT. The chain combines TRBV5-1 with TRBJ2-2, with 13 bases fitting TRBD2. V gave up 4 bases and J gave up 3 bases; unmatched junction bases: 6. The CDR3 has 17 residues. Germline CDR1 and CDR2: SGHRS and YFSETQ.